These 19 T cell receptor beta chains were all obtained from the same sample, sequenced in a study of beta chain features in type 1 diabetes. General study results and limits: People with Type 1 diabetes carried modestly yet significantly shorter TCRB CDR3s in all four CD4+ subsets.

Their specific antigens are unknown. Isolated RNA was reverse transcribed in full, so expressed TCRB transcripts were sequenced. Data came from immunoSEQ multiplex PCR; TCRdb stores just in-frame clones and leaves some out. There are a few hundred thousand clones in the sample; roughly 12% occur only once, and over 0.008% lies in the top ten. What was sequenced was naive CD4+ T cells from blood. These receptors were taken from a woman younger than 30 with type 1 diabetes.

This clone has only a few counts. The genes are TRBV28 and TRBJ2-1; D might be TRBD2 (6 bases). The V end lost 6 bases, the J end lost 5 bases, and 14 bases lay between the germline ends. Germline V gene sequence: CDR1 MDHEN, CDR2 SYDVKM. CDR3 size: 14 residues. This CDR3 is CASSQGREHNEQFF. The DNA for the CDR3 is TGTGCCAGCAGCCAGGGACGGGAGCACAATGAGCAGTTCTTC.

This clone was counted only a few times. The chain links TRBV28 to TRBJ1-1, with D uncertain. The CDR3 runs 15 residues. Trimming stripped 1 base from V and 0 bases from J, with 9 bases between. The germline V gene encodes CDR1 MDHEN and CDR2 SYDVKM. The CDR3 nucleotides read TGTGCCAGCAGTTTATCCACAGCCATGAACACTGAAGCTTTCTTT. This sequence encodes CASSLSTAMNTEAFF.

This clone was counted between two and nine times. The V gene is TRBV28, the J gene TRBJ2-1; TRBD2 matches at 7 bases. The germline V gene has CDR1 MDHEN and CDR2 SYDVKM. V lost 4 bases, J lost 8 bases, and 5 bases stayed unmatched. The CDR3 length is 13 residues. The DNA for the CDR3 is TGTGCCAGCAGTTCCGGGGGGTGGGATGAGCAGTTCTTC. This sequence encodes CASSSGGWDEQFF.

DNA of the CDR3: TGCAGTGCTAGGGCGGCTGGCGAGCAGTACTTC. Its translation: CSARAAGEQYF. The chain joins TRBV20-1 to TRBJ2-7; the D is unclear. Trimming took 3 bases from V and 6 from J, leaving 9 bases between them. This CDR3 spans 11 amino acids. Germline V gene data show CDR1 as DFQATT and CDR2 as SNEGSKA (reference sequence).

This clone has only a few counts. The V and J genes are TRBV2 and TRBJ2-5; D is unclear. The CDR3 sequence is 11 residues long. Germline V gives CDR1 SNHLY, CDR2 FYNNEI. V was cut by 7 bases and J by 5 bases, with 8 bases left in between. This CDR3 is CASTENETQYF. CDR3 in DNA: TGTGCCAGCACCGAGAATGAGACCCAGTACTTC.

The chain is built from TRBV28 and TRBJ1-5; unclear D gene. The ends were cut back, 6 bases at V and 3 bases at J, with 3 bases in the middle. The CDR3 loop spans 11 amino acids. Germline CDR1 and CDR2: MDHEN and SYDVKM. The CDR3: CASSLNQPQHF. The CDR3 DNA follows: TGTGCCAGCAGCCTCAATCAGCCCCAGCATTTT.

For this clone: The CDR3 ends on some other residue instead of the conserved phenylalanine or tryptophan, so this is likely a read error. The DNA is left out, because the CDR3 cannot be placed on it with certainty; the CDR3 is given as TCRdb lists it. CDR3 amino acids: CASSSITTGGI. V gene TRBV7-2 combines with J gene TRBJ2-7; no check of the table's D call, TRBD1, against the DNA was made. Germline V lookup: CDR1 SGHTA, CDR2 FQGNSA. The CDR3 length equals 11 residues, ends included.

CDR3 region: CAWSAHPGETQYF. The CDR3 DNA is TGTGCCTGGAGTGCTCACCCCGGTGAGACCCAGTACTTC. This chain links TRBV30 with TRBJ2-5; no definite D call. The CDR3 spans 13 residues. V lost 1 base and J 5 bases, leaving 11 bases between the germline ends. CDR1 GTSNPN and CDR2 SVGIG come from the germline V gene (reference sequence).

V usage is TRBV25-1 and J usage is TRBJ2-5, with a possible D match to TRBD1 (5 bases). Germline values: CDR1 MGHDK, CDR2 SYGVNS. Trimming cost V 0 bases and J 4 bases, with 12 bases left between them. The CDR3 runs 15 residues. The CDR3 reads CASSEYRGPRETQYF. The CDR3 nucleotides are TGTGCCAGCAGTGAATATAGGGGCCCACGAGAGACCCAGTACTTC.

This clone was seen more than once but under ten times. The rearrangement links TRBV30 to TRBJ1-2; 7 positions match TRBD1. This CDR3 is 15 amino acids long. With V trimmed by 2 bases and J by 4 bases, 10 bases remained unmatched. Germline CDR1 GTSNPN, CDR2 SVGIG (reference sequence). As DNA, the CDR3 is TGTGCCTGGAGTAACCCAGGACAGGTCCGCTATGGCTACACCTTC. Its translation is CAWSNPGQVRYGYTF.

The table lists this clone with a few counts. The rearrangement joins TRBV29-1 to TRBJ2-7; D not resolved. The ends were cut back, 7 bases at V and 0 bases at J, with 10 bases in the middle. The CDR3 length is 12 residues. Per the germline V gene, CDR1 is SQVTM and CDR2 is ANQGSEA. CDR3 amino acids: CSAYESSYEQYF. CDR3 nucleotide sequence: TGCAGCGCCTACGAGTCCTCCTACGAGCAGTACTTC.

The chain links TRBV4-1 to TRBJ2-7; 11 bases are a match to TRBD2. Losses at the gene ends were 4 bases for V and 7 bases for J; bases not matched to a gene: 6. CDR1 and CDR2 (germline): MGHRA, YSYEKL. This CDR3 is 14 amino acids long. The CDR3 region is CASSLRLAGYEQYF. The CDR3 region has the DNA TGCGCCAGCAGCCTGCGACTAGCGGGATATGAGCAGTACTTC.

The J gene is TRBJ2-5, the V gene TRBV2; D not resolved. Per germline, CDR1 SNHLY and CDR2 FYNNEI. There are 12 residues in the CDR3. Trimming took off 7 bases at V and 0 bases at J, with 6 bases between the two ends. CDR3 region: CASTVNQETQYF. The CDR3 nucleotides read TGTGCCAGCACGGTAAACCAAGAGACCCAGTACTTC.

This clone was recorded a few times. The rearrangement joins TRBV30 to TRBJ2-3; TRBD2 is a possible D gene (5 bases). Germline CDR1 is GTSNPN and CDR2 is SVGIG (reference sequence). V was cut by 3 bases and J by 6 bases, with 19 bases left in between. This CDR3 spans 15 amino acids. This chain's CDR3 is CAWSPAGSSRDTQYF. The CDR3 region has the DNA TGTGCCTGGAGCCCCGCCGGGTCTAGCCGGGATACGCAGTATTTT.

This clone has just a few counts. The V call is TRBV18, the J call TRBJ2-7; D may be TRBD2 (5 bases). There are 14 residues in the CDR3. From germline, CDR1 is KGHSH and CDR2 LQKENI. V shed 3 bases and J shed 2 bases, with 11 bases lying between them. CDR3 in amino acids: CASSPESGPYEQYF. DNA of the CDR3: TGTGCCAGCTCACCGGAGAGCGGTCCCTACGAGCAGTACTTC.

This chain links TRBV9 with TRBJ1-2; no clear D gene. Per the germline V gene, CDR1 is SGDLS and CDR2 is YYNGEE. This CDR3 has 11 amino acids. V gave up 5 bases and J gave up 6 bases, with 8 bases separating them. DNA of the CDR3: TGTGCCAGCAGTAATACTGATGGCTACACCTTC. Translation gives CASSNTDGYTF.

This clone was picked up a small number of times. The genes are TRBV5-1 and TRBJ2-7, with TRBD2 matching 8 bases. Germline assignment: CDR1 SGHRS and CDR2 YFSETQ. Unmatched junction bases numbered 13, after V lost 0 bases and J lost 2 bases. The length of the CDR3 is 18 residues. The CDR3 DNA sequence: TGCGCCAGCAGCTTGGTCAGGGTCGGGGGGGACCCCACCTACGAGCAGTACTTC. It codes for CASSLVRVGGDPTYEQYF.

The J gene is TRBJ2-3, the V gene TRBV7-2; TRBD2 agrees at 8 bases. Germline-derived CDR1 and CDR2 are SGHTA and FQGNSA. V lost 4 bases to trimming and J lost 4 bases; unmatched junction nucleotides: 4. This CDR3 region has 14 residues. The CDR3 region is CASSSRGVADTQYF. In nucleotides, the CDR3 is TGTGCCAGCAGCTCGCGGGGGGTCGCAGATACGCAGTATTTT.

The chain recombines TRBV7-2 with TRBJ2-3; 8 bases are shared with TRBD2. J lost 4 bases, V lost 6 bases, and 9 bases had no gene match. Per germline, CDR1 SGHTA and CDR2 FQGNSA. The CDR3 loop spans 15 amino acids. CDR3 residues: CASRPTRGGPDTQYF. CDR3 in DNA: TGTGCCAGCAGACCCACTCGCGGGGGGCCAGATACGCAGTATTTT.